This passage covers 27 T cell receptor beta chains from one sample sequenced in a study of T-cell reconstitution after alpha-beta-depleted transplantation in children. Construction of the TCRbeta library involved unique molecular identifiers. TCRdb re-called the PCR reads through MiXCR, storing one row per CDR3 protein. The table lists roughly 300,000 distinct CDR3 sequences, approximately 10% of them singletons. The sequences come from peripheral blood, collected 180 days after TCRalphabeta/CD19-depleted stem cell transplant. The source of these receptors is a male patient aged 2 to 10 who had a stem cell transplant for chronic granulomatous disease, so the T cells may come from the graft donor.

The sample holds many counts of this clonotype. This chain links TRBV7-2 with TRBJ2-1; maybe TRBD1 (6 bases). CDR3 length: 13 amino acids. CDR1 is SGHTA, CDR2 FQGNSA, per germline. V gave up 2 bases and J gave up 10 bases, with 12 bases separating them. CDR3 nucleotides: TGTGCCAGCAGCTTAAATACAGGGTTGGAGCAGTTCTTC. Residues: CASSLNTGLEQFF.

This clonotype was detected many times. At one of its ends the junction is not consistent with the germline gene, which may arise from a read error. For the CDR3, the DNA is TGTGCCACCTCCATCGGACTAGCGGGAGGGCCCGACTTC. Amino acid sequence: CATSIGLAGGPDF. The chain links TRBV15 to TRBJ2-1; 15 positions match TRBD2. Germline CDR1 is LNHNV and CDR2 is YYDKDF (reference sequence). The CDR3 is 13 residues long.

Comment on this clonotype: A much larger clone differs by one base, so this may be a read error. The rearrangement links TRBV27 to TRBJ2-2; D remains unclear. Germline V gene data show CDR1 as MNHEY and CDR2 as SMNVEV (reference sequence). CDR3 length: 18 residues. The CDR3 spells CVSSLDPILRYNTGELFF. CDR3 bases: TGTGTCAGCAGTTTAGACCCAATCCTCAGATACAACACCGGGGAGCTGTTTTTT.

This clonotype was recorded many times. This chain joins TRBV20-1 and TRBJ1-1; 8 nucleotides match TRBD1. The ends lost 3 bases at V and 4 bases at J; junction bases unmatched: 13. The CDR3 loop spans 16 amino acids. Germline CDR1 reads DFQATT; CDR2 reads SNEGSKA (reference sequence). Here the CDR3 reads CSASDRGGSVATEAFF. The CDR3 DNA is TGCAGTGCTAGCGACAGGGGAGGTTCAGTGGCCACTGAAGCTTTCTTT.

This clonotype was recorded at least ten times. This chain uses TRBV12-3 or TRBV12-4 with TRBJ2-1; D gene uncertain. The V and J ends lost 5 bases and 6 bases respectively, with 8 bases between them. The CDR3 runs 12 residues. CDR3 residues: CASSLHVNEQFF. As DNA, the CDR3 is TGTGCCAGCAGTCTACACGTCAATGAGCAGTTCTTC.

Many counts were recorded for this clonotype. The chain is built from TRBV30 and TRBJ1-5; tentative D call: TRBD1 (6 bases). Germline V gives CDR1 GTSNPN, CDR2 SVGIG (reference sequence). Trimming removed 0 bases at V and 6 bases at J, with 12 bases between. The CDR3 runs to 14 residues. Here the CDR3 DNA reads TGTGCCTGGAGTGTAGGGGGGAGTGCTCAGCCCCAGCATTTT. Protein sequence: CAWSVGGSAQPQHF.

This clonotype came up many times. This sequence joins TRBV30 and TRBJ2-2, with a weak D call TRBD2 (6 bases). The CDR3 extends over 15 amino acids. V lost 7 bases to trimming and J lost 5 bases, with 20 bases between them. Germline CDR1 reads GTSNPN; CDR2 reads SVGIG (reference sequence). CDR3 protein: CAFSHSGLRTGELFF. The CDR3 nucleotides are TGTGCCTTCTCCCATAGCGGCTTGAGGACCGGGGAGCTGTTTTTT.

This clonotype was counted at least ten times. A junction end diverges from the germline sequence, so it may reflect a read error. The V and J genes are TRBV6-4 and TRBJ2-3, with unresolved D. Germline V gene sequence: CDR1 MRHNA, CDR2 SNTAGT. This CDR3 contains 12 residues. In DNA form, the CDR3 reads TGTGCCAGCAGTGACTCCGGCTCCCGGGTTCATTTT. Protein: CASSDSGSRVHF.

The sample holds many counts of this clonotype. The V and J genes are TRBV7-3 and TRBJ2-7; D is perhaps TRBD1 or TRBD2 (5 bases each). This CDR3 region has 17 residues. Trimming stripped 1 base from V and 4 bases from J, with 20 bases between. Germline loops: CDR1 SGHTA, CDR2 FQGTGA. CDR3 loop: CASSLKGTMGSAYEQYF. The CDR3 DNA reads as TGTGCCAGCAGCTTAAAGGGGACGATGGGATCGGCATACGAGCAGTACTTC.

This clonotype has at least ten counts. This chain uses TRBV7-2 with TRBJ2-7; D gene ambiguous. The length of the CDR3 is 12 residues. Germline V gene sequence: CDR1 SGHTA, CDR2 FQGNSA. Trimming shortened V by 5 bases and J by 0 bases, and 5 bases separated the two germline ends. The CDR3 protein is CASSPSSYEQYF. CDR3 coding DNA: TGTGCCAGCAGCCCGAGCTCCTACGAGCAGTACTTC.

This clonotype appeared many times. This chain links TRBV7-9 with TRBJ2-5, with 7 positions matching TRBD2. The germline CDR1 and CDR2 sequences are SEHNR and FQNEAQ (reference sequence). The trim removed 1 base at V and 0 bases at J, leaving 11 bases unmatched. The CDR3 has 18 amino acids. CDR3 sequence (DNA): TGTGCCAGCAGCTTAGGGAGGGGAGCGGGGACTAACCAAGAGACCCAGTACTTC. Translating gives CASSLGRGAGTNQETQYF.

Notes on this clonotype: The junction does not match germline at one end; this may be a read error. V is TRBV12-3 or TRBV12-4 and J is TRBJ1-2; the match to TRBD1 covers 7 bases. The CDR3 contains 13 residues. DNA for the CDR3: TGTGCCAGCAGCTCCGGGACAGACTATGGCTACCCCTTC. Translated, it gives CASSSGTDYGYPF.

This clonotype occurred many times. CDR3 region: CPPYGTGNWGHGTDTQYF. The CDR3 coding sequence is TGTCCGCCTTACGGGACAGGGAATTGGGGACACGGCACAGATACGCAGTATTTT. The chain links TRBV28 to TRBJ2-3, with 9 bases matching TRBD1. This CDR3 contains 18 residues. The V gene's germline CDR1 is MDHEN and CDR2 SYDVKM.

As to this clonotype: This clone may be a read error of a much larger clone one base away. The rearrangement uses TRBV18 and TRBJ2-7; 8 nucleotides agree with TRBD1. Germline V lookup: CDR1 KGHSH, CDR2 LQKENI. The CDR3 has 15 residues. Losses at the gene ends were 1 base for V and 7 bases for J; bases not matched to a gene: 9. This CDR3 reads CASSPRTGIGREQYF. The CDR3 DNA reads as TGTGCCAGCTCACCACGGACAGGGATTGGGAGGGAGCAGTACTTC.

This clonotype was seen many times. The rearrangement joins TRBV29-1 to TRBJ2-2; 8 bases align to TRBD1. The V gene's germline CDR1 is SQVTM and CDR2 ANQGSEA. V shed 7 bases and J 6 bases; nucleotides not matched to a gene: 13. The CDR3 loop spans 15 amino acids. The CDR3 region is CSETDRAYYAGELFF. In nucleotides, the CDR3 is TGCAGCGAAACGGACAGGGCGTATTACGCCGGGGAGCTGTTTTTT.

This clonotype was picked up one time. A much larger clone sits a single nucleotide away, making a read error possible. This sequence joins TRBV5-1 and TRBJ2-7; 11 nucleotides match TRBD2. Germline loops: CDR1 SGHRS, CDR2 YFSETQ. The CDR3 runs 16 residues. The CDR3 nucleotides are TGCGCCAGCAGGCAGATAGCGGGAGGGCCCTTGAACGAGCAGTCCTTC. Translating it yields CASRQIAGGPLNEQSF.

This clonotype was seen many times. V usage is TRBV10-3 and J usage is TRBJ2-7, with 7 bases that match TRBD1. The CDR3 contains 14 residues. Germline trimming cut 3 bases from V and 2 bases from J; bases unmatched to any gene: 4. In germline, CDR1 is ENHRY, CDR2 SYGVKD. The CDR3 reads CAISEGDSPYEQYF. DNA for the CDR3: TGTGCCATCAGTGAAGGGGACAGTCCCTACGAGCAGTACTTC.

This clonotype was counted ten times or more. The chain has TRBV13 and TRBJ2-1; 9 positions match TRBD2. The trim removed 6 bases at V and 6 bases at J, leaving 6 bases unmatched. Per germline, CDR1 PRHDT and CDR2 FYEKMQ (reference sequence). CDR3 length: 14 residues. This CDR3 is CASRPGLALNEQFF. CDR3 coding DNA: TGTGCCAGCAGGCCGGGACTAGCCCTCAATGAGCAGTTCTTC. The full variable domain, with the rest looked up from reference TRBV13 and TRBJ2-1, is AAGVIQSPRHLIKEKRETATLKCYPIPRHDTVYWYQQGPGQDPQFLISFYEKMQSDKGSIPDRFSAQQFSDYHSELNMSSLELGDSALYFCASRPGLALNEQFFGPGTRLTVL.

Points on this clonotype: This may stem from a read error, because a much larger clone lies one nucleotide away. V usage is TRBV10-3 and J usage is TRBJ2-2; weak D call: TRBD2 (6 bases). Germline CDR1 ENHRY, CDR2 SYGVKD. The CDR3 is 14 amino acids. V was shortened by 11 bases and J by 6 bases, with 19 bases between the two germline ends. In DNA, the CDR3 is TGTGCCTTCGGGTACCCTAGCGCCCCCGGGGAGCTGTTTTTT. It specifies CAFGYPSAPGELFF.

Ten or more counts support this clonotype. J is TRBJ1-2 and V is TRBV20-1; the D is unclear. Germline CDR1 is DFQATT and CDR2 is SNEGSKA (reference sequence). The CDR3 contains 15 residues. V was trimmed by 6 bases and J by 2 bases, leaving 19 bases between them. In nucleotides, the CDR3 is TGCAGTGCGACCCGACCGGGAAGGGTGAACTATGGCTACACCTTC. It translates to CSATRPGRVNYGYTF.

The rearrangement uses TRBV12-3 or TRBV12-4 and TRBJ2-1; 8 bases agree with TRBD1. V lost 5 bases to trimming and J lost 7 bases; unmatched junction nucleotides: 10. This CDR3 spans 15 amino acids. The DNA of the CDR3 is TGTGCCAGCAGTCTCAGACAGGGGTCAAGAAATGAGCAGTTCTTC. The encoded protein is CASSLRQGSRNEQFF.

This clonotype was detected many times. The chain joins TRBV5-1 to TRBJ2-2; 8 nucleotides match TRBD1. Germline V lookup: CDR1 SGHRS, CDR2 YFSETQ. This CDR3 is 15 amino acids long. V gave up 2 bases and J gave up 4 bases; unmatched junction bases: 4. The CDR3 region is CASSLQGVGTGELFF. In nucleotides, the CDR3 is TGCGCCAGCAGCTTACAGGGGGTAGGCACCGGGGAGCTGTTTTTT.

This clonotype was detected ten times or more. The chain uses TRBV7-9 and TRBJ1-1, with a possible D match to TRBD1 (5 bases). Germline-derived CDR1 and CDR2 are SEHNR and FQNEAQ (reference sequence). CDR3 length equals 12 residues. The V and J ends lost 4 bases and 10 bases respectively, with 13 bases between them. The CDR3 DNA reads TGTGCCAGCAGCTCGGGGGGGGAGAGAGCTTTCTTT. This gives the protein CASSSGGERAFF.

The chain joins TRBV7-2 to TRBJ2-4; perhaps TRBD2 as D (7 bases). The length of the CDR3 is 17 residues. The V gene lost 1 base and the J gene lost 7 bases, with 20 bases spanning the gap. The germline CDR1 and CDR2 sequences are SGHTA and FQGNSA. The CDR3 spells CASSLVVWGGPGNIQYF. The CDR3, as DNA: TGTGCCAGCAGCTTAGTGGTTTGGGGGGGGCCAGGGAACATTCAGTACTTC. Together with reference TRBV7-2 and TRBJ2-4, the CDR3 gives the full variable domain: GAGVSQSPSNKVTEKGKDVELRCDPISGHTALYWYRQSLGQGLEFLIYFQGNSAPDKSGLPSDRFSAERTGGSVSTLTIQRTQQEDSAVYLCASSLVVWGGPGNIQYFGAGTRLSVL.

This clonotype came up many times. The CDR3 here is CASSLMTNQETQYF. CDR3 sequence (DNA): TGCGCCAGCAGCTTGATGACCAACCAAGAGACCCAGTACTTC. The chain combines TRBV5-1 with TRBJ2-5; D not certain. CDR3 length: 14 amino acids. CDR1 and CDR2 (germline): SGHRS, YFSETQ. V shed 1 base and J shed 0 bases, with 7 bases lying between them.

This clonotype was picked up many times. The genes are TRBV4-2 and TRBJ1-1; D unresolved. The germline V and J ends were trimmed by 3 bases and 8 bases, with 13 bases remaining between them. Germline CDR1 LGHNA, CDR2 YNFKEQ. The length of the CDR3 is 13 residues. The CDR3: CASSQRKGMEAFF. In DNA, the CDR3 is TGTGCCAGCAGCCAGCGTAAAGGGATGGAAGCTTTCTTT.

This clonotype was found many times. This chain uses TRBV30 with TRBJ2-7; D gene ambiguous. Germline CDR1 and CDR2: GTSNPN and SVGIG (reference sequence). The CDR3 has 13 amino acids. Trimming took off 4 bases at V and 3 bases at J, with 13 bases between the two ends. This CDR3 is CAWNTGGYYEQYF. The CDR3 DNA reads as TGTGCCTGGAACACCGGTGGGTACTACGAGCAGTACTTC.